Each of the 24 T cell receptor beta chains below was sequenced from the same sample in a study of T cell responses to AZD1222 COVID-19 vaccine. Assay: immunoSEQ multiplex PCR; the TCRdb copy retains only in-frame clones and omits some. The table lists roughly 69,000 clones, 80% of them singletons. This specimen was peripheral blood, taken 28 days after the second AZD1222 dose. These TCRs come from an adult who received the AZD1222 COVID-19 vaccine.

The chain uses TRBV6-5 and TRBJ1-6, with D unresolved. The CDR3 sequence is 14 residues long. From germline, CDR1 is MNHEY and CDR2 SVGAGI. Trimming shortened V by 7 bases and J by 3 bases, and 10 bases separated the two germline ends. CDR3 protein: CASTPGVYNSPLHF. The CDR3 DNA sequence: TGTGCCAGCACCCCCGGTGTCTATAATTCACCCCTCCACTTT.

This clone was found a few times. The chain recombines TRBV5-1 with TRBJ1-6, with 7 bases lining up with TRBD1. The junction had 7 bases not matched to a gene; V was cut back by 5 bases and J by 5 bases. Germline V gene lookup returns CDR1 SGHRS and CDR2 YFSETQ. The CDR3 extends over 15 amino acids. The CDR3: CASRLGTVNNSPLHF. CDR3 sequence (DNA): TGCGCCAGCAGACTAGGGACAGTCAATAATTCACCCCTCCACTTT. The full variable domain, in which reference TRBV5-1 and TRBJ1-6 provide the parts outside the CDR3, is KAGVTQTPRYLIKTRGQQVTLSCSPISGHRSVSWYQQTPGQGLQFLFEYFSETQRNKGNFPGRFSGRQFSNSRSEMNVSTLELGDSALYLCASRLGTVNNSPLHFGNGTRLTVT.

The DNA for the CDR3 is TGTGCCAGCAGCAGGACAGGGGATGGATATGGCTACACCTTC. Its protein product is CASSRTGDGYGYTF. This chain joins TRBV5-5 and TRBJ1-2; 9 bases match TRBD1. After removal of 4 bases from V and 5 bases from J, the junction contained 6 bases not matched to a gene. Germline V gene lookup returns CDR1 SGHKS and CDR2 YYEKEE (reference sequence). The CDR3 is made up of 14 amino acids.

This chain joins TRBV5-1 and TRBJ1-3; 10 positions match TRBD1. J gave up 6 bases and V 3 bases, and 3 bases lay outside the gene matches. The CDR3 is 14 residues long. Germline assignment: CDR1 SGHRS and CDR2 YFSETQ. Here the CDR3 DNA reads TGCGCCAGCAGCTCCGGGACAGGGGCAAACACCATATATTTT. This encodes CASSSGTGANTIYF.

The chain carries TRBV7-2 and TRBJ1-5, with D maybe TRBD1 (5 bases). CDR3 length: 15 residues. V was shortened by 2 bases and J by 0 bases, with 8 bases between the two germline ends. Germline V CDR1 and CDR2: SGHTA, FQGNSA. CDR3 in amino acids: CASSLFRDSNQPQHF. The CDR3 DNA is TGTGCCAGCAGCTTATTCAGGGATAGCAATCAGCCCCAGCATTTT.

J is TRBJ1-4 and V is TRBV4-1; TRBD1 might be the D (5 bases). The V end lost 2 bases, the J end lost 8 bases, and 18 bases lay between the germline ends. Germline V gene sequence: CDR1 MGHRA, CDR2 YSYEKL. CDR3 size: 16 residues. In nucleotides, the CDR3 is TGCGCCAGCAGCCAAAGTTATATCGGGGGAGGAGAAAAACTGTTTTTT. Its translation: CASSQSYIGGGEKLFF.

The gene calls are TRBV6-2 or TRBV6-3 and TRBJ1-2, with D possibly TRBD1 on 6 matching bases. Germline V gene lookup returns CDR1 MNHEY and CDR2 SVGEGT. With 2 bases removed from V and 2 bases from J, the gap between germline ends came to 9 bases. The CDR3 spans 14 residues. The CDR3, as DNA: TGTGCCAGCAGTTACGACACAGGGAACTATGGCTACACCTTC. Amino acids: CASSYDTGNYGYTF.

The V and J genes are TRBV5-1 and TRBJ1-5; 9 bases map to TRBD1. This CDR3 contains 15 residues. V dropped 0 bases and J dropped 2; count of bases not matched to a gene: 0. Germline CDR1 and CDR2: SGHRS and YFSETQ. DNA of the CDR3: TGCGCCAGCAGCTTGGGGACAGGGGGCAATCAGCCCCAGCATTTT. It translates to CASSLGTGGNQPQHF.

As for this clone: One end of the junction fails to match germline, which may point to a read error. Other DNA sequences in the same sample also yield this CDR3. The J gene is TRBJ1-3, the V gene TRBV3-1 (or the pseudogene TRBV3-2), with 8 bases aligning to TRBD1. This CDR3 region has 14 residues. In germline, CDR1 is LGHDT, CDR2 YNNKEL (reference sequence). The CDR3 is CASSQRDRRNTIYF. The CDR3 DNA reads TGTGCCAGCAGCCAACGGGACAGGAGAAACACTATATATTTT.

In this sample, this clone turned up once. This chain joins TRBV2 and TRBJ2-5; 10 bases fit TRBD2. The V segment lost 5 bases and the J segment 5 bases; nucleotides outside the gene matches: 8. The CDR3 is made up of 15 amino acids. CDR1 SNHLY and CDR2 FYNNEI come from the germline V gene. For the CDR3, the DNA is TGTGCCAGCAGTCTGGTAGCGGGGGGCGATGAGACCCAGTACTTC. Encoded protein: CASSLVAGGDETQYF.

This clone appeared a few times. The CDR3 sequence is CASSEEARDSRKHF. The CDR3, as DNA: TGTGCCAGCAGTGAGGAGGCCCGGGACAGCCGTAAGCATTTT. The chain is built from TRBV6-1 and TRBJ1-5; 7 bases match TRBD1. Looked up from germline, CDR1 is MNHNS and CDR2 is SASEGT. With 3 bases clipped from V and 14 bases from J, the junction kept 13 bases outside the gene matches. This CDR3 spans 14 amino acids.

This rearrangement joins TRBV5-6 to TRBJ2-7; D gene unclear. The CDR3 has 12 amino acids. CDR1 is SGHDT, CDR2 YYEEEE, per germline. V was trimmed by 3 bases and J by 6 bases, leaving 10 bases between them. Here the CDR3 reads CASSYASLEQYF. DNA for the CDR3: TGTGCCAGCAGCTACGCTTCGCTCGAGCAGTACTTC.

The chain combines TRBV7-2 with TRBJ1-6, with D unclear. Germline values: CDR1 SGHTA, CDR2 FQGNSA. The CDR3 has 15 amino acids. V was shortened by 1 base and J by 9 bases, with 13 bases between the two germline ends. In nucleotides, the CDR3 is TGTGCCAGCAGCTTAGGGCTAGGAAGTAGTTCACCCCTCCACTTT. Amino acids: CASSLGLGSSSPLHF.

This clone showed up just a few times. This chain uses TRBV7-9 with TRBJ2-3, with TRBD2 matching 9 bases. The CDR3 runs 16 residues. From germline, CDR1 is SEHNR and CDR2 FQNEAQ (reference sequence). V lost 4 bases, J lost 4 bases, and 9 bases stayed unmatched. The CDR3 DNA reads as TGTGCCAGCAGCTCCTTTCTAGCGGGGTTCTCAGATACGCAGTATTTT. Amino acids: CASSSFLAGFSDTQYF.

This clone was picked up one time. The rearrangement uses TRBV15 and TRBJ1-5, with D perhaps matching TRBD1 (5 bases). The germline gives CDR1 LNHNV, CDR2 YYDKDF (reference sequence). CDR3 size: 15 residues. V was clipped by 1 base and J by 2 bases, with 9 bases between them. The DNA for the CDR3 is TGTGCCACCAGCAGAGGCAGGGTGGGCAATCAGCCCCAGCATTTT. Amino acid sequence: CATSRGRVGNQPQHF.

The genes are TRBV30 and TRBJ1-1; 9 nucleotides agree with TRBD1. The ends lost 1 base at V and 0 bases at J; junction bases unmatched: 3. Germline-derived CDR1 and CDR2 are GTSNPN and SVGIG (reference sequence). CDR3 length: 15 residues. The CDR3 loop reads CAWSDRGRLNTEAFF. Written as DNA, the CDR3 is TGTGCCTGGAGTGACAGGGGGCGTCTGAACACTGAAGCTTTCTTT.

The CDR3, as DNA: TGTGCCAGCGGGACAGGGGACTATGGCTACACCTTC. Translated: CASGTGDYGYTF. The chain is built from TRBV6-1 and TRBJ1-2, with TRBD1 matching over 10 bases. Trimming cost V 8 bases and J 3 bases; bases outside gene matches: 0. The V gene's germline CDR1 is MNHNS and CDR2 SASEGT. This CDR3 spans 12 amino acids.

J is TRBJ1-2 and V is TRBV7-2; tentatively, D is TRBD1 (5 bases). V was pared by 1 base and J by 7 bases, with 13 bases between. Germline CDR1 reads SGHTA; CDR2 reads FQGNSA. The CDR3 has 14 residues. The CDR3: CASSLDGGRRGYTF. Written as DNA, the CDR3 is TGTGCCAGCAGCTTAGACGGGGGTCGGCGTGGCTACACCTTC.

The chain couples TRBV4-2 to TRBJ2-5; maybe TRBD1 (6 bases). Trimming left V 4 bases short and J 7 bases short, with 16 bases between. CDR3 length: 14 residues. Germline V gene lookup returns CDR1 LGHNA and CDR2 YNFKEQ. The DNA for the CDR3 is TGTGCCAGCAGCCGTGGGGGCATGACTGGGACCCAGTACTTC. Translating it yields CASSRGGMTGTQYF.

V gene TRBV5-1 combines with J gene TRBJ2-5, with 8 bases fitting TRBD2. In germline, CDR1 is SGHRS, CDR2 YFSETQ. J gave up 2 bases and V 0 bases, and 9 bases lay outside the gene matches. The CDR3 loop spans 17 amino acids. CDR3 coding DNA: TGCGCCAGCAGCTTGGTGGGTAGCGGGATTACGCAAGAGACCCAGTACTTC. Translation: CASSLVGSGITQETQYF.

The chain couples TRBV9 to TRBJ2-7; D is ambiguous. The CDR3 length is 13 residues. Germline values: CDR1 SGDLS, CDR2 YYNGEE. Trimming pared 0 bases from V and 5 bases from J, leaving 9 bases between. CDR3 sequence: CASSVGSVNEQYF. DNA of the CDR3: TGTGCCAGCAGCGTAGGAAGCGTAAACGAGCAGTACTTC.

The DNA of the CDR3 is TGTGCCAGCAGCTCCCCGGGACAGGGGGTCTCTAATGGCTACACCTTC. Its protein product is CASSSPGQGVSNGYTF. This rearrangement joins TRBV5-4 to TRBJ1-2; 11 nucleotides line up with TRBD1. This CDR3 has 16 amino acids. Germline CDR1 reads SGHNT; CDR2 reads YYREEE (reference sequence). Germline trimming cut 3 bases from V and 6 bases from J; bases unmatched to any gene: 10.

The chain employs TRBV7-9 and TRBJ1-4, with D perhaps matching TRBD1 (6 bases). The CDR3 totals 14 residues. Trimming stripped 5 bases from V and 5 bases from J, with 12 bases between. Germline V CDR1 and CDR2: SEHNR, FQNEAQ (reference sequence). Here the CDR3 DNA reads TGTGCCAGCAGCCGGACAGAAGTAAATGAAAAACTGTTTTTT. Translating it yields CASSRTEVNEKLFF. Full variable domain (rest looked up from reference TRBV7-9 and TRBJ1-4): DTGVSQNPRHKITKRGQNVTFRCDPISEHNRLYWYRQTLGQGPEFLTYFQNEAQLEKSRLLSDRFSAERPKGSFSTLEIQRTEQGDSAMYLCASSRTEVNEKLFFGSGTQLSVL.

The rearrangement joins TRBV10-3 to TRBJ2-1, with D hard to call. The length of the CDR3 is 13 residues. The germline V gene encodes CDR1 ENHRY and CDR2 SYGVKD. Trimming stripped 9 bases from V and 5 bases from J, with 14 bases between. The CDR3 nucleotides read TGTGCCATAGGCGGCCAGGAAAACAATGAGCAGTTCTTC. The encoded protein is CAIGGQENNEQFF.